Following are 26 T cell receptor beta chains from one sample sequenced in a study of cytomegalovirus exposure and HLA in healthy donors (dated by TCRdb to about 2017). The library was prepared using the immunoSEQ multiplex PCR assay. In its TCRdb copy, this immuneACCESS table keeps in-frame sequences only and misses some clones. Where compared with another copy, unresolved V genes explain less than half of these, and the others have no known cause. The sample records over 100,000 clones, 89% of which are singletons. More than 1% of the sample is taken by the ten largest. The specimen was PBMCs. The receptors shown here come from a woman aged 18-35 years in good health and CMV-seronegative.

V and J are TRBV19 and TRBJ2-7; D may be TRBD1 (5 bases). The CDR3 consists of 14 residues. V lost 5 bases, J lost 1 base, and 12 bases lay in between. Germline CDR1 reads LNHDA; CDR2 reads SQIVND (reference sequence). The CDR3 DNA sequence: TGTGCCAGTAGTTTACAGGTCGGTTCCTACGAGCAGTACTTC. It codes for CASSLQVGSYEQYF.

This chain links TRBV6-5 with TRBJ2-1; possibly TRBD2 for D (5 bases). The CDR3 contains 15 residues. Germline V gives CDR1 MNHEY, CDR2 SVGAGI. Trimming removed 2 bases at V and 0 bases at J, with 8 bases between. This CDR3 reads CASSYEGSSYNEQFF. As DNA, the CDR3 is TGTGCCAGCAGTTACGAAGGGAGCTCCTACAATGAGCAGTTCTTC.

The rearrangement links TRBV9 to TRBJ1-6; tentatively, D is TRBD1 (6 bases). V lost 3 bases and J lost 6, with 7 bases in between. Per germline, CDR1 SGDLS and CDR2 YYNGEE. This CDR3 is 13 amino acids long. The DNA of the CDR3 is TGTGCCAGCAGCGCCAGGGGTAATTCACCCCTCCACTTT. Its translation is CASSARGNSPLHF.

The genes are TRBV5-1 and TRBJ2-7; TRBD2 aligns across 10 bases. J lost 6 bases, V lost 0 bases, and 9 bases had no gene match. The CDR3 runs 16 residues. The germline V gene has CDR1 SGHRS and CDR2 YFSETQ. The CDR3 protein is CASSLGTSGGAPEQYF. The CDR3 nucleotides read TGCGCCAGCAGCTTGGGAACAAGCGGGGGGGCCCCCGAGCAGTACTTC.

The chain combines TRBV5-1 with TRBJ1-2; D might be TRBD1 (6 bases). The CDR3 runs 14 residues. Trimming took off 2 bases at V and 2 bases at J, with 10 bases between the two ends. The germline CDR1 and CDR2 sequences are SGHRS and YFSETQ. CDR3 in amino acids: CASSLSQGNYGYTF. CDR3 in DNA: TGCGCCAGCAGCTTATCTCAGGGGAACTATGGCTACACCTTC.

The J gene is TRBJ2-7, the V gene TRBV19; 9 bases fit TRBD2. Germline CDR1 reads LNHDA; CDR2 reads SQIVND (reference sequence). This CDR3 contains 12 residues. V was clipped by 9 bases and J by 5 bases; unmatched bases: 5. This CDR3 reads CARWTSVNEQYF. The CDR3 DNA follows: TGTGCCAGATGGACTAGCGTTAACGAGCAGTACTTC.

The DNA of the CDR3 is TGTGCCAGCAGCTTGGCCGTATCAGGGTGGGGCTATGGCTACACCTTC. It codes for CASSLAVSGWGYGYTF. V and J are TRBV5-4 and TRBJ1-2; D perhaps matches TRBD1 (5 bases). V was cut by 0 bases and J by 4 bases, with 16 bases left in between. This CDR3 comprises 16 residues. Germline V gene data show CDR1 as SGHNT and CDR2 as YYREEE (reference sequence).

The chain recombines TRBV5-1 with TRBJ1-2, with 7 nucleotides matching TRBD1. Losses at the gene ends were 4 bases for V and 2 bases for J; bases not matched to a gene: 11. Germline CDR1 is SGHRS and CDR2 is YFSETQ. The CDR3 is 16 residues long. The CDR3 is CASSQTGSVLNYGYTF. CDR3 nucleotide sequence: TGCGCCAGCAGCCAGACAGGGTCCGTCTTGAACTATGGCTACACCTTC.

The chain employs TRBV10-3 and TRBJ1-1; D is perhaps TRBD1 (6 bases). V dropped 6 bases and J dropped 1 base, with 12 bases sitting between them. The CDR3 length is 14 residues. Looked up from germline, CDR1 is ENHRY and CDR2 is SYGVKD. This CDR3 reads CAISTTTGNTEAFF. CDR3 coding DNA: TGTGCCATCAGCACAACGACAGGGAACACTGAAGCTTTCTTT.

V is TRBV5-6 and J is TRBJ2-3; D possibly corresponds to TRBD2 (6 bases). This CDR3 region has 16 residues. Germline V gene data show CDR1 as SGHDT and CDR2 as YYEEEE. V was pared by 5 bases and J by 6 bases, with 22 bases between. The CDR3 coding sequence is TGTGCCAGCAGAATTGATGCGGGGCCGACTTGGGATACGCAGTATTTT. Amino acids: CASRIDAGPTWDTQYF.

The chain is built from TRBV4-1 and TRBJ2-2; D perhaps matches TRBD1 (6 bases). Per germline, CDR1 MGHRA and CDR2 YSYEKL. This CDR3 comprises 15 residues. Trimming left V 6 bases short and J 0 bases short, with 11 bases between. The CDR3 reads CASRQGLSNTGELFF. DNA for the CDR3: TGCGCCAGCAGACAGGGTTTATCGAACACCGGGGAGCTGTTTTTT.

The chain has TRBV5-1 and TRBJ2-1; 12 bases match TRBD2. There are 16 residues in the CDR3. Looked up from germline, CDR1 is SGHRS and CDR2 is YFSETQ. V dropped 4 bases and J dropped 7; count of bases not matched to a gene: 9. DNA of the CDR3: TGCGCCAGCAGCCTCCCCCCTAGCGGGGGGGCGAATGAGCAGTTCTTC. It encodes CASSLPPSGGANEQFF.

V gene TRBV5-1 combines with J gene TRBJ2-5; D may be TRBD1 (6 bases). CDR3 length: 13 residues. Germline V gene lookup returns CDR1 SGHRS and CDR2 YFSETQ. The V end lost 6 bases, the J end lost 1 base, and 10 bases lay between the germline ends. In DNA form, the CDR3 reads TGCGCCAGCAATACAGGGTTCCAAGAGACCCAGTACTTC. This codes for CASNTGFQETQYF.

The V call is TRBV2, the J call TRBJ2-2; D is unresolved. Per the germline V gene, CDR1 is SNHLY and CDR2 is FYNNEI. This CDR3 is 14 amino acids long. The V gene lost 2 bases and the J gene lost 4 bases, with 8 bases spanning the gap. DNA for the CDR3: TGTGCCAGCAGTGAACTGACTGGCACCGGGGAGCTGTTTTTT. Translation gives CASSELTGTGELFF.

The gene calls are TRBV19 and TRBJ2-7; 12 bases map to TRBD2. The germline CDR1 and CDR2 sequences are LNHDA and SQIVND (reference sequence). The CDR3 sequence is 14 residues long. Germline trimming cut 5 bases from V and 3 bases from J; bases unmatched to any gene: 2. CDR3 amino acids: CASSSGLAGYEQYF. For the CDR3, the DNA is TGTGCCAGTAGTTCGGGACTAGCGGGCTACGAGCAGTACTTC.

The rearrangement joins TRBV27 to TRBJ1-1, with a weak D call TRBD1 (5 bases). CDR3 length equals 13 residues. The ends were cut back, 6 bases at V and 1 base at J, with 9 bases in the middle. Germline lookup yields CDR1 MNHEY and CDR2 SMNVEV (reference sequence). The CDR3 DNA reads TGTGCCAGCAGGTCGACAGAGAACACTGAAGCTTTCTTT. This sequence encodes CASRSTENTEAFF.

V usage is TRBV7-3 and J usage is TRBJ2-3; D is unclear. The CDR3 runs 14 residues. V gave up 0 bases and J gave up 7 bases, with 11 bases separating them. CDR1 and CDR2 (germline): SGHTA, FQGTGA. Here the CDR3 reads CASSLTSVAHTQYF. As DNA, the CDR3 is TGTGCCAGCAGCTTAACTTCTGTGGCCCATACGCAGTATTTT. The complete variable domain, with remaining parts taken from reference TRBV7-3 and TRBJ2-3, reads GAGVSQTPSNKVTEKGKYVELRCDPISGHTALYWYRQSLGQGPEFLIYFQGTGAADDSGLPNDRFFAVRPEGSVSTLKIQRTERGDSAVYLCASSLTSVAHTQYFGPGTRLTVL.

The chain employs TRBV27 and TRBJ2-5, with 7 bases that match TRBD1. The trim removed 8 bases at V and 5 bases at J, leaving 11 bases unmatched. CDR1 MNHEY and CDR2 SMNVEV come from the germline V gene (reference sequence). CDR3 length: 14 residues. The DNA for the CDR3 is TGTGCCAGCGGCCAGACAGGGCTCTGGGAGACCCAGTACTTC. This gives the protein CASGQTGLWETQYF.

CDR3 sequence reads: CASSRGAGASRSPLHF. CDR3 sequence (DNA): TGTGCCAGTAGTAGGGGAGCGGGGGCTTCGCGATCACCCCTCCACTTT. This chain uses TRBV19 with TRBJ1-6, with D tentatively TRBD1 (6 bases). The CDR3 is 16 amino acids. The V gene lost 4 bases and the J gene lost 10 bases, with 20 bases spanning the gap. The germline gives CDR1 LNHDA, CDR2 SQIVND (reference sequence).

The V gene is TRBV7-6, the J gene TRBJ2-7; D unclear. From germline, CDR1 is SGHVS and CDR2 FNYEAQ. This CDR3 comprises 14 residues. Trimming removed 2 bases from V and 0 bases from J, with 8 bases in between. The CDR3 DNA reads TGTGCCAGCAGCTTATTCCCAGTCTCCTACGAGCAGTACTTC. This encodes CASSLFPVSYEQYF.

The chain links TRBV7-3 to TRBJ1-1, with a weak D call TRBD1 (5 bases). Germline V gives CDR1 SGHTA, CDR2 FQGTGA. V lost 0 bases to trimming and J lost 1 base, with 6 bases between them. The CDR3 runs to 14 residues. CDR3 protein: CASSLTGENTEAFF. CDR3 DNA: TGTGCCAGCAGCTTAACAGGGGAGAACACTGAAGCTTTCTTT.

This chain links TRBV5-1 with TRBJ1-2, with D tentatively TRBD1 (6 bases). The germline CDR1 and CDR2 sequences are SGHRS and YFSETQ. The CDR3 sequence is 14 residues long. V gave up 0 bases and J gave up 4 bases, with 10 bases separating them. This CDR3 is CASSLDDRSYGYTF. CDR3 DNA: TGCGCCAGCAGCTTGGACGACAGGAGCTATGGCTACACCTTC. The complete variable domain, with remaining parts taken from reference TRBV5-1 and TRBJ1-2, reads KAGVTQTPRYLIKTRGQQVTLSCSPISGHRSVSWYQQTPGQGLQFLFEYFSETQRNKGNFPGRFSGRQFSNSRSEMNVSTLELGDSALYLCASSLDDRSYGYTFGSGTRLTVV.

This chain links TRBV6-5 with TRBJ1-6; D is possibly TRBD1 (6 bases). Trimming cost V 5 bases and J 7 bases, with 12 bases left between them. The CDR3 contains 14 residues. Germline V gene data show CDR1 as MNHEY and CDR2 as SVGAGI. CDR3 coding DNA: TGTGCCAGCAGTCAACAGGGCGCCAATTCACCCCTCCACTTT. Translated, it gives CASSQQGANSPLHF.

V gene TRBV4-2 combines with J gene TRBJ2-1, with D tentatively TRBD2 (5 bases). Germline CDR1 and CDR2: LGHNA and YNFKEQ. The V end lost 4 bases, the J end lost 8 bases, and 9 bases lay between the germline ends. The CDR3 loop spans 12 amino acids. The CDR3 DNA follows: TGTGCCAGCAGCCCAGACGGGGATGAGCAGTTCTTC. It is translated as CASSPDGDEQFF.

The chain carries TRBV6-5 and TRBJ2-5, with 11 bases matching TRBD2. With 10 bases clipped from V and 1 base from J, the junction kept 5 bases outside the gene matches. Germline CDR1 is MNHEY and CDR2 is SVGAGI. This CDR3 region has 14 residues. In DNA, the CDR3 is TGTGCCACCACTAGCGGGGGAGTCCAAGAGACCCAGTACTTC. It is translated as CATTSGGVQETQYF.

The chain employs TRBV2 and TRBJ2-5; 7 bases align to TRBD1. The CDR3 loop spans 15 amino acids. Germline V gives CDR1 SNHLY, CDR2 FYNNEI. V was clipped by 4 bases and J by 5 bases; unmatched bases: 10. The CDR3 protein is CASSARDRKEETQYF. CDR3 coding DNA: TGTGCCAGCAGTGCGAGGGACAGAAAAGAGGAGACCCAGTACTTC.